What follows is one T cell receptor beta chain and its context. No antigen is known for it. No quality values exist for individual bases; no much larger clone is one base distant. V is pruned by 3 bases and J by 9 bases, leaving 6 bases of the junction without a gene match. From its cysteine to its phenylalanine, the CDR3 spans 14 amino acids. Only the CDR3 part of the read is kept: 42 bases, read in frame from the first base. Reading the germline V gene gives CDR1 LGHNA and CDR2 YSLEER. These data belong to a study of T cell changes during pregnancy in multiple sclerosis (dated by TCRdb to between 2019 and 2020). Regarding the complete study: Changes in the T cell repertoire over the course of pregnancy were examined in this study in women with multiple sclerosis.

The library was built by means of the immunoSEQ multiplex PCR assay. Held by TCRdb, this immuneACCESS table contains in-frame sequences only and omits some clones. Under half of the omission traces to an unresolved V gene where checked; the cause of the rest is unknown. Counted in this sample were 25,000 to 30,000 clones; about 92% of them appeared once. The ten most abundant clones make up around 0.44% of the sample. The clonotype comes from a female donor with multiple sclerosis, enrolled in a pregnancy study. This chain joins TRBV4-3 to TRBJ2-1; TRBD2 agrees with 9 junctional bases. This sample comprised CD4+ T cells from peripheral blood mononuclear cells, obtained after pregnancy. CDR3 reads: CASSHVSTSGEQFF. The DNA sequence is as follows: TGCGCCAGCAGCCATGTTTCGACTAGCGGTGAGCAGTTCTTC.